Sequencing of this T cell receptor (beta chain) was carried out in a study of cytomegalovirus exposure and HLA in healthy donors. Study conclusions and caveats: The classifier was said to identify cytomegalovirus status with high specificity and sensitivity.

PCR amplification relied on 60 Vbeta primers (plus 13 Jbeta primers). The repertoire was sequenced with immunoSEQ multiplex PCR; TCRdb's copy has only in-frame clones and lacks some. The sample includes approximately 170,000 clones, around 86% of them seen just once. The CDR3 sequence is 14 residues long. Germline CDR1 SGHDN, CDR2 FVKESK. The V and J ends lost 3 bases and 3 bases respectively, with 12 bases between them. This clone has only a few counts. What it binds is not known. The source of this sequence is a male donor in good health and CMV-seronegative. This chain uses TRBV14 with TRBJ2-7; D is possibly TRBD2 (6 bases). Sequencing was performed on PBMCs. The CDR3 coding sequence is TGTGCCAGCAGCCACTCGGGACTTTTCTACGAGCAGTACTTC. It translates to CASSHSGLFYEQYF.